This passage covers 8 T cell receptor beta chains from one sample sequenced in a study of shared clonotypes between healthy human individuals. The assay was immunoSEQ multiplex PCR, and TCRdb's table has in-frame clones only and misses some. The table records about 2.3 million clones, about nine tenths of them present only once. Sequencing was carried out using naive CD4+ T cells from PBMCs. Subset specified: CD45RA+ positively selected. Receptors originate from a man between 18 and 35 years old in good health. Some clones in this sample may be carry-over from other donors' samples.

This chain uses TRBV18 with TRBJ2-7; 11 bases fit TRBD2. The CDR3 is made up of 17 amino acids. Germline-derived CDR1 and CDR2 are KGHSH and LQKENI. V lost 4 bases to trimming and J lost 2 bases; unmatched junction nucleotides: 10. For the CDR3, the DNA is TGTGCCAGCTCACGATATACTAGCGGGAGAATTCCCTACGAGCAGTACTTC. Residues: CASSRYTSGRIPYEQYF. Drawing the rest from reference TRBV18 and TRBJ2-7, the complete variable domain is NAGVMQNPRHLVRRRGQEARLRCSPMKGHSHVYWYRQLPEEGLKFMVYLQKENIIDESGMPKERFSAEFPKEGPSILRIQQVVRGDSAAYFCASSRYTSGRIPYEQYFGPGTRLTVT.

This chain connects TRBV7-2 to TRBJ2-7; 8 bases fit TRBD2. V lost 4 bases and J lost 6; bases outside the gene matches: 8. Per the germline V gene, CDR1 is SGHTA and CDR2 is FQGNSA. This CDR3 contains 14 residues. The CDR3 DNA reads as TGTGCCAGCAGCTCCACCGTTCGGGGGGGCGAGCAGTACTTC. Translated, it gives CASSSTVRGGEQYF.

The rearrangement joins TRBV27 to TRBJ2-4; D possibly uses TRBD1 or TRBD2 (5 bases each). Deletions cut 5 bases from V and 0 bases from J, with 14 bases between. CDR1 MNHEY and CDR2 SMNVEV come from the germline V gene (reference sequence). This CDR3 is 16 amino acids long. The CDR3 here is CASSTRGAVAKNIQYF. CDR3 coding DNA: TGTGCCAGCAGTACTCGAGGGGCAGTAGCCAAAAACATTCAGTACTTC.

The rearrangement joins TRBV30 to TRBJ2-1, with 10 bases lining up with TRBD2. CDR1 is GTSNPN and CDR2 is SVGIG in the germline V gene (reference sequence). After removal of 6 bases from V and 1 base from J, the junction contained 9 bases not matched to a gene. The CDR3 is 16 amino acids. The CDR3 here is CACAAAGGRSYNEQFF. CDR3 in DNA: TGTGCCTGTGCGGCAGCGGGAGGGCGTTCCTACAATGAGCAGTTCTTC.

The CDR3 DNA reads TGTGCCAGCAGCTTAACTGAACTAAAAGAGACCCAGTACTTC. It specifies CASSLTELKETQYF. The V gene is TRBV7-9, the J gene TRBJ2-5; D not certain. V was clipped by 2 bases and J by 3 bases, with 10 bases between them. This CDR3 is 14 amino acids long. From germline, CDR1 is SEHNR and CDR2 FQNEAQ (reference sequence).

The V call is TRBV6-5, the J call TRBJ2-7; 8 nucleotides align to TRBD2. Germline V gives CDR1 MNHEY, CDR2 SVGAGI. Germline trimming cut 0 bases from V and 4 bases from J; bases unmatched to any gene: 5. The CDR3 runs to 15 residues. CDR3 in amino acids: CASSYSVAGSYEQYF. The CDR3 bases are TGTGCCAGCAGTTACTCGGTAGCGGGGTCATACGAGCAGTACTTC.

On this clone: This specimen includes other DNA sequences encoding the same CDR3. This chain links TRBV9 with TRBJ1-3; no definite D call. This CDR3 comprises 12 residues. CDR1 is SGDLS, CDR2 YYNGEE, per germline. V was pared by 2 bases and J by 4 bases, with 4 bases between. CDR3 sequence (DNA): TGTGCCAGCAGCGTCGAGGGAAACACCATATATTTT. This codes for CASSVEGNTIYF.

The chain is built from TRBV5-4 and TRBJ2-7; D unresolved. Looked up from germline, CDR1 is SGHNT and CDR2 is YYREEE (reference sequence). This CDR3 is 14 amino acids long. Trimming stripped 4 bases from V and 2 bases from J, with 13 bases between. CDR3 region: CASSNPKGTYEQYF. The CDR3, as DNA: TGTGCCAGCAGCAACCCGAAAGGGACCTACGAGCAGTACTTC.